A single sample is the source of the 26 T cell receptor beta chains below, sequenced in a study of PD-L1 blockade in urothelial cancer (dated by TCRdb to 2017 to 2019). The sample's time point label, in plain terms: peripheral blood 6 weeks after treatment start. Receptor libraries were prepared by the immunoSEQ multiplex PCR assay. TCRdb holds this immuneACCESS table with in-frame rearrangements only. Some clones are missing; in checked studies, unresolved V genes explain under half, and the rest has no known cause. The sample table holds 42,000 or so clones, of which roughly four fifths were seen once. Of the sample, over 10% falls within the top ten clones. The sample was PBMCs, taken around atezolizumab (anti-PD-L1) treatment. These receptors all come from a man in his sixties with urothelial cancer.

In this sample, this clone turned up once. The chain links TRBV5-1 to TRBJ2-5; the D gene is possibly TRBD2 (6 bases). CDR3 length: 15 amino acids. The germline gives CDR1 SGHRS, CDR2 YFSETQ. The V end was cut by 4 bases, the J end by 1 base, with 14 bases between. CDR3 residues: CASSEYSGPQETQYF. The CDR3 nucleotides are TGCGCCAGCAGCGAATACAGCGGGCCCCAAGAGACCCAGTACTTC.

This clone was seen a few times. The chain has TRBV10-2 and TRBJ2-5, with D hard to call. Germline V gene data show CDR1 as WSHSY and CDR2 as SAAADI. The CDR3 consists of 14 residues. V gave up 0 bases and J gave up 1 base, with 6 bases separating them. CDR3 loop: CASSESIGQETQYF. CDR3 sequence (DNA): TGCGCCAGCAGTGAGTCTATCGGCCAAGAGACCCAGTACTTC.

This chain uses TRBV18 with TRBJ1-1; D call uncertain. The CDR3 consists of 14 residues. Trimming shortened V by 3 bases and J by 1 base, and 9 bases separated the two germline ends. Germline values: CDR1 KGHSH, CDR2 LQKENI. The CDR3 bases are TGTGCCAGCTCACCGATACAGAGGAACACTGAAGCTTTCTTT. It specifies CASSPIQRNTEAFF. The whole variable domain, filled in from reference TRBV18 and TRBJ1-1, reads NAGVMQNPRHLVRRRGQEARLRCSPMKGHSHVYWYRQLPEEGLKFMVYLQKENIIDESGMPKERFSAEFPKEGPSILRIQQVVRGDSAAYFCASSPIQRNTEAFFGQGTRLTVV.

V and J are TRBV6-1 and TRBJ2-3; D may be TRBD1 (5 bases). The CDR3 runs to 13 residues. Germline CDR1 is MNHNS and CDR2 is SASEGT. Trimming took off 8 bases at V and 0 bases at J, with 9 bases between the two ends. The CDR3 is CASDSSSTDTQYF. The CDR3 DNA reads TGTGCCAGCGACAGCTCTAGCACAGATACGCAGTATTTT.

The rearrangement links TRBV28 to TRBJ2-3; TRBD2 aligns across 13 bases. Per the germline V gene, CDR1 is MDHEN and CDR2 is SYDVKM. The V and J ends lost 6 bases and 5 bases, in that order; junction bases with no gene match: 8. The CDR3 length is 16 residues. CDR3 loop: CASRRPGLAGRDTQYF. In nucleotides, the CDR3 is TGTGCCAGCAGGCGTCCGGGACTAGCGGGACGAGATACGCAGTATTTT.

This clone was detected only once. The CDR3, as DNA: TGCGCCAGCAGCCAAGATCCGACAGGAGTCCCCACAGATACGCAGTATTTT. This encodes CASSQDPTGVPTDTQYF. The chain links TRBV4-1 to TRBJ2-3; D may be TRBD1 (6 bases). Trimming took 0 bases from V and 2 from J, leaving 15 bases between them. Germline CDR1 reads MGHRA; CDR2 reads YSYEKL. CDR3 length equals 17 residues.

The V and J genes are TRBV5-1 and TRBJ2-7; TRBD2 agrees at 10 bases. Germline V gene data show CDR1 as SGHRS and CDR2 as YFSETQ. Trimming cost V 4 bases and J 2 bases; bases outside gene matches: 12. The CDR3 runs 17 residues. This CDR3 reads CASSLGLAGERPYEQYF. In nucleotides, the CDR3 is TGCGCCAGCAGCCTGGGGCTAGCGGGAGAAAGGCCCTACGAGCAGTACTTC.

This clone came up a few times. V and J are TRBV27 and TRBJ2-1; D uncertain. The CDR3 totals 14 residues. The germline V gene encodes CDR1 MNHEY and CDR2 SMNVEV (reference sequence). V lost 2 bases and J lost 8, with 13 bases in between. CDR3 nucleotide sequence: TGTGCCAGCAGTTTACGTCCAGAGGTACATGAGCAGTTCTTC. Encoded protein: CASSLRPEVHEQFF.

This clone appeared once. The chain uses TRBV5-1 and TRBJ2-3, with 15 bases that match TRBD2. Germline CDR1 SGHRS, CDR2 YFSETQ. The V gene end was trimmed by 4 bases and the J gene end by 5 bases; junction bases not matched to a gene: 8. The CDR3 is 17 residues long. CDR3 sequence reads: CASSRGLAGGPIDTQYF. The CDR3 bases are TGCGCCAGCAGCCGCGGACTAGCGGGGGGGCCGATAGATACGCAGTATTTT.

J is TRBJ2-3 and V is TRBV11-2; a possible D gene is TRBD2 (6 bases). The CDR3 has 15 amino acids. With 1 base removed from V and 2 bases from J, the gap between germline ends came to 10 bases. The germline V gene has CDR1 SGHAT and CDR2 FQNNGV. CDR3 sequence (DNA): TGTGCCAGCAGCTTAGTAGTAGCGGTCACAGATACGCAGTATTTT. It specifies CASSLVVAVTDTQYF.

V is TRBV2 and J is TRBJ2-1, with TRBD2 identical over 9 bases. Germline assignment: CDR1 SNHLY and CDR2 FYNNEI. The CDR3 spans 15 residues. V lost 4 bases to trimming and J lost 5 bases; unmatched junction nucleotides: 6. In nucleotides, the CDR3 is TGTGCCAGCAGTGTTAAGCGGGGGGAACACAATGAGCAGTTCTTC. Translated, it gives CASSVKRGEHNEQFF.

The genes are TRBV5-4 and TRBJ2-1; D may be TRBD2 (5 bases). CDR1 is SGHNT and CDR2 is YYREEE in the germline V gene (reference sequence). CDR3 length: 16 residues. Trimming took off 0 bases at V and 4 bases at J, with 14 bases between the two ends. The CDR3 is CASSLGGNGNYNEQFF. CDR3 nucleotide sequence: TGTGCCAGCAGCTTGGGGGGAAACGGGAATTACAATGAGCAGTTCTTC.

This chain joins TRBV30 and TRBJ1-5; tentatively, D is TRBD1 (5 bases). The germline gives CDR1 GTSNPN, CDR2 SVGIG (reference sequence). This CDR3 spans 14 amino acids. Trimming cost V 2 bases and J 0 bases, with 8 bases left between them. This CDR3 is CAWSYRNSNQPQHF. CDR3 bases: TGTGCCTGGAGTTACAGGAATAGCAATCAGCCCCAGCATTTT. Drawing the rest from reference TRBV30 and TRBJ1-5, the complete variable domain is SQTIHQWPATLVQPVGSPLSLECTVEGTSNPNLYWYRQAAGRGLQLLFYSVGIGQISSEVPQNLSASRPQDRQFILSSKKLLLSDSGFYLCAWSYRNSNQPQHFGDGTRLSIL.

The V and J genes are TRBV6-5 and TRBJ1-5, with TRBD1 matching over 9 bases. The CDR3 contains 15 residues. The V gene end was trimmed by 6 bases and the J gene end by 6 bases; junction bases not matched to a gene: 9. Germline CDR1 reads MNHEY; CDR2 reads SVGAGI. The CDR3 region has the DNA TGTGCCAGCAGCCCAGGGACAGGGTTCGGTCAGCCCCAGCATTTT. It specifies CASSPGTGFGQPQHF.

This rearrangement joins TRBV7-9 to TRBJ1-2; 8 nucleotides align to TRBD1. Trimming cost V 6 bases and J 6 bases; bases outside gene matches: 6. The CDR3 is 13 residues long. The germline V gene encodes CDR1 SEHNR and CDR2 FQNEAQ (reference sequence). Written as DNA, the CDR3 is TGTGCCAGCAGTCGTGGGACAGGTGATGGCTACACCTTC. Protein: CASSRGTGDGYTF.

The V gene is TRBV5-5, the J gene TRBJ2-5, with 9 positions matching TRBD1. V lost 6 bases, J lost 4 bases, and 7 bases stayed unmatched. This CDR3 contains 14 residues. CDR1 and CDR2 (germline): SGHKS, YYEKEE (reference sequence). Here the CDR3 DNA reads TGTGCCAGCATCCCGGGACAGGGAGTAGAGACCCAGTACTTC. It translates to CASIPGQGVETQYF.

The CDR3 reads CASSLGVEYEQYF. The CDR3, as DNA: TGTGCCAGCAGCTTAGGTGTCGAGTACGAGCAGTACTTC. The chain is built from TRBV7-2 and TRBJ2-7; D is undetermined. Germline values: CDR1 SGHTA, CDR2 FQGNSA. The V end was cut by 1 base, the J end by 4 bases, with 8 bases between. CDR3 length: 13 residues.

The chain uses TRBV9 and TRBJ1-2, with D hard to call. CDR3 length: 15 amino acids. V shed 3 bases and J shed 0 bases, with 12 bases lying between them. CDR1 and CDR2 from the germline V gene are SGDLS and YYNGEE. The chain's CDR3 is CASSAWLDPNYGYTF. For the CDR3, the DNA is TGTGCCAGCAGCGCGTGGCTCGATCCTAACTATGGCTACACCTTC.

The J gene is TRBJ2-1, the V gene TRBV11-3; 15 bases match TRBD2. CDR1 is SGHNT, CDR2 YENEEA, per germline. J gave up 7 bases and V 5 bases, and 12 bases lay outside the gene matches. This CDR3 spans 18 amino acids. CDR3 sequence reads: CASSEGGLAGGLSNEQFF. CDR3 nucleotide sequence: TGTGCCAGCAGCGAAGGCGGACTAGCGGGGGGGCTGAGTAATGAGCAGTTCTTC. The variable domain in full, with the rest retrieved from reference TRBV11-3 and TRBJ2-1, is EAGVVQSPRYKIIEKKQPVAFWCNPISGHNTLYWYLQNLGQGPELLIRYENEEAVDDSQLPKDRFSAERLKGVDSTLKIQPAELGDSAVYLCASSEGGLAGGLSNEQFFGPGTRLTVL.

The V call is TRBV5-4, the J call TRBJ2-5; D might be TRBD2 (5 bases). The germline CDR1 and CDR2 sequences are SGHNT and YYREEE (reference sequence). The CDR3 has 13 amino acids. Between the trimmed V and J ends, which lost 0 bases and 5 bases, there was a span of 8 bases. This CDR3 is CASSLGQRETQYF. CDR3 nucleotide sequence: TGTGCCAGCAGCTTGGGGCAGCGGGAGACCCAGTACTTC.

The rearrangement links TRBV7-2 to TRBJ2-5, with TRBD2 matching over 7 bases. Looked up from germline, CDR1 is SGHTA and CDR2 is FQGNSA. This CDR3 contains 13 residues. Trimming cost V 0 bases and J 5 bases; bases outside gene matches: 0. As DNA, the CDR3 is TGTGCCAGCAGCTTAGCGGGGGGGGAGACCCAGTACTTC. Amino acid sequence: CASSLAGGETQYF.

This chain uses TRBV18 with TRBJ1-5; weak D call: TRBD1 (6 bases). CDR1 KGHSH and CDR2 LQKENI come from the germline V gene. The CDR3 consists of 15 residues. V was cut by 2 bases and J by 2 bases, with 10 bases left in between. The CDR3 spells CASSPGGAGNQPQHF. The CDR3 bases are TGTGCCAGCTCACCAGGGGGCGCGGGCAATCAGCCCCAGCATTTT.

DNA of the CDR3: TGCGCCAGCAGCTTGATCGGGAGGGGGATCGAGCAGTACTTC. This translates into CASSLIGRGIEQYF. The chain carries TRBV5-1 and TRBJ2-7; TRBD2 matches 8 bases. Germline V gene data show CDR1 as SGHRS and CDR2 as YFSETQ. V was clipped by 1 base and J by 6 bases; unmatched bases: 6. This CDR3 spans 14 amino acids.

The genes are TRBV7-9 and TRBJ2-7; a possible D gene is TRBD1 (5 bases). The germline V and J ends were trimmed by 5 bases and 2 bases, with 10 bases remaining between them. The CDR3 is 13 residues long. Germline lookup yields CDR1 SEHNR and CDR2 FQNEAQ (reference sequence). CDR3 sequence: CASSPGSTYEQYF. CDR3 coding DNA: TGTGCCAGCAGCCCAGGGTCAACCTACGAGCAGTACTTC.

The chain employs TRBV9 and TRBJ2-5; TRBD1 aligns across 10 bases. J lost 1 base, V lost 0 bases, and 6 bases had no gene match. Germline values: CDR1 SGDLS, CDR2 YYNGEE. CDR3 length: 17 amino acids. CDR3 bases: TGTGCCAGCAGCGTAGGTGGACAGGGGGGGACCCAAGAGACCCAGTACTTC. It translates to CASSVGGQGGTQETQYF.

J is TRBJ2-1 and V is TRBV6-1, with 9 positions matching TRBD1. V gave up 6 bases and J gave up 4 bases; unmatched junction bases: 7. This CDR3 is 15 amino acids long. Germline CDR1 and CDR2: MNHNS and SASEGT. CDR3: CASSQEQGAYNEQFF. In nucleotides, the CDR3 is TGTGCCAGCAGCCAGGAACAGGGGGCTTACAATGAGCAGTTCTTC.